This T cell receptor (beta chain) was sequenced in a study of blood T cell repertoires in COVID-19. Across the whole study: Whether acute or convalescent, the COVID-19 samples came from the United States, Italy and Spain. Nucleic acid was either cDNA or gDNA, and it came from T cells, B-cell-depleted T cells, or PBMCs.

In the authors' methods: Researchers report that nucleated cell counts were estimated from reference gene primer amplification. Repertoires were generated with immunoSEQ multiplex PCR, while TCRdb's copy carries only in-frame clones and drops some. The D gene and trimming were derived from the DNA, and the V and J assignments and clone size from that table. The sample yields around 110,000 clones, over 60% seen once. The sample comprised peripheral blood. This clonotype was sampled from a man aged 70-80 years with acute or convalescent COVID-19.

Here the CDR3 DNA reads TGTGCCAGTAGTATGGTCCGGGACAGGGGGAATCAGCCCCAGCATTTT. It specifies CASSMVRDRGNQPQHF. The rearrangement links TRBV19 to TRBJ1-5; 11 bases fit TRBD1. With V trimmed by 3 bases and J by 4 bases, 5 bases remained unmatched. Germline-derived CDR1 and CDR2 are LNHDA and SQIVND (reference sequence). The CDR3 consists of 16 residues.